The 32 T cell receptor beta chains below come from one sample, sequenced in a study of shared clonotypes between healthy human individuals (dated by TCRdb to 2018 to 2021). Preparation of the library involved the immunoSEQ multiplex PCR assay. What TCRdb holds here is the immuneACCESS table cut down to in-frame rearrangements. Part of the clones is not present; checked against another copy, under half of the missing clones reflect an unresolved V gene, and the others are unexplained. The sample has more than 550,000 clones on record, about two thirds of them singletons. Roughly 1.8% of the sample rests with the top ten. Sequenced: memory CD4+ T cells sorted from blood. The sample's cell subset or site label is to be understood as: CD45RA-negative fraction. The receptors were sampled from a woman aged 25 to 39 in good health.

The rearrangement joins TRBV2 to TRBJ2-5; 11 bases fit TRBD1. The junction had 4 bases not matched to a gene; V was cut back by 3 bases and J by 4 bases. CDR1 SNHLY and CDR2 FYNNEI come from the germline V gene. The CDR3 is made up of 15 amino acids. CDR3 amino acids: CASSEDRGRVETQYF. CDR3 bases: TGTGCCAGCAGTGAGGACAGGGGGCGCGTAGAGACCCAGTACTTC.

The chain's CDR3 is CASSRGTEYTEAFF. The CDR3 DNA follows: TGTGCCAGCAGCCGCGGGACAGAGTACACTGAAGCTTTCTTT. V usage is TRBV7-2 and J usage is TRBJ1-1, with 7 bases identical to TRBD1. V shed 5 bases and J 3 bases; nucleotides not matched to a gene: 6. Germline CDR1 SGHTA, CDR2 FQGNSA. CDR3 length: 14 amino acids.

The V and J genes are TRBV28 and TRBJ2-5, with TRBD1 matching 7 bases. The J segment lost 3 bases and the V segment lost 7 bases, leaving 11 bases of the junction unmatched. This CDR3 contains 15 residues. Germline loops: CDR1 MDHEN, CDR2 SYDVKM. The chain's CDR3 is CASNLRDRAKETQYF. DNA of the CDR3: TGTGCCAGCAACTTGAGAGACAGGGCTAAAGAGACCCAGTACTTC.

The chain carries TRBV6-6 and TRBJ1-4; a possible D gene is TRBD1 (6 bases). The CDR3 extends over 15 amino acids. The V end lost 4 bases, the J end lost 5 bases, and 14 bases lay between the germline ends. Germline assignment: CDR1 MNHNY and CDR2 SVGAGI (reference sequence). This chain's CDR3 is CASSFRPGTNEKLFF. The CDR3 coding sequence is TGTGCCAGCAGTTTTCGGCCAGGGACAAATGAAAAACTGTTTTTT.

This rearrangement joins TRBV5-6 to TRBJ2-5; D remains ambiguous. The CDR3 is 14 amino acids. CDR1 SGHDT and CDR2 YYEEEE come from the germline V gene. Trimming shortened V by 1 base and J by 3 bases, and 10 bases separated the two germline ends. CDR3 sequence (DNA): TGTGCCAGCAGCTTGCTCTTCCAGGAAGAGACCCAGTACTTC. It specifies CASSLLFQEETQYF. The full variable domain, in which reference TRBV5-6 and TRBJ2-5 provide the parts outside the CDR3, is DAGVTQSPTHLIKTRGQQVTLRCSPKSGHDTVSWYQQALGQGPQFIFQYYEEEERQRGNFPDRFSGHQFPNYSSELNVNALLLGDSALYLCASSLLFQEETQYFGPGTRLLVL.

The genes are TRBV2 and TRBJ2-7, with TRBD2 matching over 8 bases. CDR1 is SNHLY and CDR2 is FYNNEI in the germline V gene. The CDR3 extends over 15 amino acids. J lost 2 bases, V lost 2 bases, and 5 bases had no gene match. As DNA, the CDR3 is TGTGCCAGCAGTGAAATCGGTAGCGGGACCTACGAGCAGTACTTC. It is translated as CASSEIGSGTYEQYF.

The chain employs TRBV5-1 and TRBJ1-5; TRBD1 aligns across 8 bases. The germline CDR1 and CDR2 sequences are SGHRS and YFSETQ. The CDR3 spans 15 residues. The junction had 6 bases not matched to a gene; V was cut back by 5 bases and J by 2 bases. The CDR3 DNA reads TGCGCCAGCAGGCCAGGGGGCCGAGGCAATCAGCCCCAGCATTTT. Its translation is CASRPGGRGNQPQHF. Variable domain in full (rest from reference TRBV5-1 and TRBJ1-5): KAGVTQTPRYLIKTRGQQVTLSCSPISGHRSVSWYQQTPGQGLQFLFEYFSETQRNKGNFPGRFSGRQFSNSRSEMNVSTLELGDSALYLCASRPGGRGNQPQHFGDGTRLSIL.

This rearrangement joins TRBV11-2 to TRBJ2-2, with 8 bases that match TRBD2. The CDR3 covers 18 residues. J gave up 5 bases and V 0 bases, and 11 bases lay outside the gene matches. The V gene's germline CDR1 is SGHAT and CDR2 FQNNGV. The DNA of the CDR3 is TGTGCCAGCAGCTTAGAGGTTTCAAGCGGGAGAGGTACCGGGGAGCTGTTTTTT. This codes for CASSLEVSSGRGTGELFF.

This CDR3 reads CASSTGHAYEQYF. The CDR3 DNA sequence: TGTGCCAGCAGTACCGGACATGCCTACGAGCAGTACTTC. The chain carries TRBV6-9 and TRBJ2-7, with D possibly TRBD1 on 5 matching bases. This CDR3 region has 13 residues. CDR1 is MNHGY, CDR2 SVAAGI, per germline. V lost 5 bases, J lost 2 bases, and 10 bases lay in between.

The chain uses TRBV18 and TRBJ2-5; D gene ambiguous. The V gene's germline CDR1 is KGHSH and CDR2 LQKENI. The CDR3 contains 15 residues. Trimming left V 2 bases short and J 0 bases short, with 10 bases between. CDR3: CASSPGGTYQETQYF. Written as DNA, the CDR3 is TGTGCCAGCTCACCAGGCGGAACGTACCAAGAGACCCAGTACTTC.

The chain is built from TRBV5-8 and TRBJ2-6, with D unclear. V dropped 3 bases and J dropped 1 base, with 11 bases sitting between them. CDR3 length: 16 residues. Germline V CDR1 and CDR2: SGHTS, YDEGEE. CDR3: CASSSQAYSGANVLTF. The CDR3 DNA is TGTGCCAGCAGCTCACAAGCATATTCTGGGGCCAACGTCCTGACTTTC.

This rearrangement joins TRBV19 to TRBJ1-1; D is ambiguous. The CDR3 loop spans 16 amino acids. The V and J ends lost 1 base and 0 bases respectively, with 12 bases between them. Germline V CDR1 and CDR2: LNHDA, SQIVND (reference sequence). CDR3 sequence reads: CASSIGGGRMNTEAFF. The DNA for the CDR3 is TGTGCCAGTAGTATAGGAGGCGGCAGAATGAACACTGAAGCTTTCTTT.

V is TRBV5-4 and J is TRBJ2-4; 9 bases agree with TRBD1. The CDR3 runs to 14 residues. Germline values: CDR1 SGHNT, CDR2 YYREEE (reference sequence). V lost 5 bases to trimming and J lost 5 bases; unmatched junction nucleotides: 5. CDR3 in DNA: TGTGCCAGCAGTAAGGGACAGGGCGAAAACATTCAGTACTTC. Its translation is CASSKGQGENIQYF.

The chain has TRBV6-6 and TRBJ2-7; tentatively, D is TRBD1 or TRBD2 (5 bases each). The V gene's germline CDR1 is MNHNY and CDR2 SVGAGI (reference sequence). V was trimmed by 6 bases and J by 7 bases, leaving 19 bases between them. This CDR3 has 14 residues. CDR3 protein: CASSRDPQSREQYF. The CDR3 DNA sequence: TGTGCCAGCAGCCGGGACCCCCAGTCGAGGGAGCAGTACTTC.

The chain has TRBV7-7 and TRBJ2-7; perhaps TRBD1 as D (6 bases). Germline values: CDR1 SSHAT, CDR2 FNYEAQ (reference sequence). V was clipped by 1 base and J by 4 bases, with 8 bases between them. The CDR3 runs to 13 residues. The CDR3 coding sequence is TGTGCCAGCAGCTTAGAACAGGGTTACGAGCAGTACTTC. Amino acid sequence: CASSLEQGYEQYF.

This chain joins TRBV6-1 and TRBJ1-1, with D unclear. Germline CDR1 and CDR2: MNHNS and SASEGT. This CDR3 is built from 15 residues. V was shortened by 5 bases and J by 1 base, with 14 bases between the two germline ends. The CDR3 loop is CASSTRTGRNTEAFF. The CDR3 bases are TGTGCCAGCAGTACCCGGACGGGCCGGAACACTGAAGCTTTCTTT.

V is TRBV6-6 and J is TRBJ2-7; 8 bases line up with TRBD2. CDR3 size: 16 residues. The germline gives CDR1 MNHNY, CDR2 SVGAGI (reference sequence). The V gene end was trimmed by 6 bases and the J gene end by 3 bases; junction bases not matched to a gene: 13. CDR3 sequence: CASRDDAGTRHYEQYF. In DNA form, the CDR3 reads TGTGCCAGCAGAGACGATGCCGGGACTAGACACTACGAGCAGTACTTC.

On this clone itself: Other DNA sequences in the same sample also yield this CDR3. J is TRBJ1-2 and V is TRBV27; 7 nucleotides line up with TRBD1. Germline CDR1 reads MNHEY; CDR2 reads SMNVEV (reference sequence). The CDR3 contains 13 residues. The CDR3 bases are TGTGCTAGCGGACTGACAGGGTCCTATGGCTACACCTTC. It is translated as CASGLTGSYGYTF.

The V and J genes are TRBV6-5 and TRBJ2-3, with D hard to call. Germline CDR1 is MNHEY and CDR2 is SVGAGI. V gave up 2 bases and J gave up 6 bases, with 9 bases separating them. CDR3 length: 13 residues. CDR3: CASSYGEVDTQYF. DNA for the CDR3: TGTGCCAGCAGTTACGGAGAGGTCGATACGCAGTATTTT.

The chain joins TRBV5-4 to TRBJ2-1; TRBD2 matches at 11 bases. This CDR3 has 18 residues. The germline V gene encodes CDR1 SGHNT and CDR2 YYREEE (reference sequence). Trimming cost V 0 bases and J 2 bases; bases outside gene matches: 7. CDR3 bases: TGTGCCAGCAGCTTGGACCTACCGGGACTAGCGGCCTACAATGAGCAGTTCTTC. This sequence encodes CASSLDLPGLAAYNEQFF.

This clone was seen a handful of times. This sequence joins TRBV5-1 and TRBJ2-7; the D is unclear. There are 13 residues in the CDR3. The ends were cut back, 2 bases at V and 2 bases at J, with 8 bases in the middle. CDR1 and CDR2 (germline): SGHRS, YFSETQ. CDR3 sequence reads: CASSLQETYEQYF. In DNA, the CDR3 is TGCGCCAGCAGCTTACAAGAAACCTACGAGCAGTACTTC.

CDR3 DNA sequence: TGCGCCAGCAGCCAGCGGGAGGTTGGCACCGGGGAGCTGTTTTTT. This codes for CASSQREVGTGELFF. The chain uses TRBV5-1 and TRBJ2-2; 9 bases fit TRBD2. With V trimmed by 4 bases and J by 4 bases, 5 bases remained unmatched. The germline gives CDR1 SGHRS, CDR2 YFSETQ. The CDR3 sequence is 15 residues long.

The count of this clone is one. At one end, the junction sequence differs from germline, possibly due to a read error. Other DNA sequences from this sample encode an identical CDR3 as well. CDR3 sequence (DNA): TGCGCCAGCAGGGAGAAGAGCGGCTACACCTTC. It specifies CASREKSGYTF. The chain uses TRBV2 and TRBJ1-2; a weak D match, TRBD1 (5 bases). The CDR3 is 11 amino acids. Germline CDR1 is SNHLY and CDR2 is FYNNEI.

This clone was found a few times. The rearrangement uses TRBV7-2 and TRBJ1-2; perhaps TRBD1 as D (5 bases). V lost 4 bases and J lost 6, with 18 bases in between. Germline-derived CDR1 and CDR2 are SGHTA and FQGNSA. This CDR3 region has 15 residues. Written as DNA, the CDR3 is TGTGCCAGCAGCTCCCTCCAAGGGAGGGGCGATGGCTACACCTTC. Translation: CASSSLQGRGDGYTF.

The chain carries TRBV10-3 and TRBJ1-2, with D tentatively TRBD1 (5 bases). Germline loops: CDR1 ENHRY, CDR2 SYGVKD. Between the trimmed V and J ends, which lost 0 bases and 7 bases, there was a span of 18 bases. This CDR3 is 16 amino acids long. The CDR3: CAISESKKGQGSGYTF. CDR3 DNA sequence: TGTGCCATCAGTGAGTCGAAGAAAGGGCAGGGTAGTGGCTACACCTTC.

As DNA, the CDR3 is TGCGCCAGCAGCCACGTGGGACAGGGGACAAAGAGACAAGAGACCCAGTACTTC. It specifies CASSHVGQGTKRQETQYF. The chain carries TRBV4-1 and TRBJ2-5, with TRBD1 matching 10 bases. The CDR3 is 18 residues long. The germline V gene encodes CDR1 MGHRA and CDR2 YSYEKL. With 3 bases clipped from V and 2 bases from J, the junction kept 12 bases outside the gene matches.

CDR3 in DNA: TGCGCCAGCAGCCAAGGCTGGACGGGCGGGAAAGGTGAGCAGTTCTTC. Its translation: CASSQGWTGGKGEQFF. The genes are TRBV4-1 and TRBJ2-1, with D tentatively TRBD2 (6 bases). Germline V CDR1 and CDR2: MGHRA, YSYEKL. This CDR3 is built from 16 residues. V lost 1 base to trimming and J lost 9 bases, with 19 bases between them.

J is TRBJ1-1 and V is TRBV5-1, with 8 bases identical to TRBD1. V shed 4 bases, J shed 5 bases, and the junction held 7 bases outside the gene matches. The length of the CDR3 is 14 residues. Per germline, CDR1 SGHRS and CDR2 YFSETQ. The CDR3 bases are TGCGCCAGCAGCCTGACAGGGGACCATACTGAAGCTTTCTTT. Its protein is CASSLTGDHTEAFF.

This chain uses TRBV15 with TRBJ1-4; possible D gene TRBD1, 6 bases. The germline gives CDR1 LNHNV, CDR2 YYDKDF (reference sequence). V lost 5 bases and J lost 5, with 24 bases in between. The CDR3 spans 18 residues. The CDR3 DNA sequence: TGTGCCACCAGCCGGGGGGCAGGGAGTCGTCCAAGGAATGAAAAACTGTTTTTT. Amino acids: CATSRGAGSRPRNEKLFF.

The V call is TRBV5-1, the J call TRBJ1-3; D not resolved. The CDR3 sequence is 15 residues long. Trimming cost V 4 bases and J 0 bases, with 11 bases left between them. Germline CDR1 and CDR2: SGHRS and YFSETQ. The chain's CDR3 is CASSVSASSGNTIYF. Here the CDR3 DNA reads TGCGCCAGCAGCGTCAGCGCAAGCTCTGGAAACACCATATATTTT.

In its sample, this clone was seen a few times. The chain links TRBV6-5 to TRBJ2-5; 7 bases line up with TRBD1. The CDR3 length is 13 residues. Germline loops: CDR1 MNHEY, CDR2 SVGAGI. Unmatched junction bases numbered 4, after V lost 6 bases and J lost 3 bases. The DNA for the CDR3 is TGTGCCAGCAGCCGGACAGGCAAAGAGACCCAGTACTTC. Amino acids: CASSRTGKETQYF.

With respect to this clone: Other nucleotide sequences from this sample produce the same CDR3. This sequence joins TRBV27 and TRBJ1-1; no firm D call. This CDR3 has 14 amino acids. The V gene's germline CDR1 is MNHEY and CDR2 SMNVEV (reference sequence). The V gene lost 3 bases and the J gene lost 0 bases, with 8 bases spanning the gap. The CDR3, as DNA: TGTGCCAGCAGTTTGAGAAACATGAACACTGAAGCTTTCTTT. Translating gives CASSLRNMNTEAFF.